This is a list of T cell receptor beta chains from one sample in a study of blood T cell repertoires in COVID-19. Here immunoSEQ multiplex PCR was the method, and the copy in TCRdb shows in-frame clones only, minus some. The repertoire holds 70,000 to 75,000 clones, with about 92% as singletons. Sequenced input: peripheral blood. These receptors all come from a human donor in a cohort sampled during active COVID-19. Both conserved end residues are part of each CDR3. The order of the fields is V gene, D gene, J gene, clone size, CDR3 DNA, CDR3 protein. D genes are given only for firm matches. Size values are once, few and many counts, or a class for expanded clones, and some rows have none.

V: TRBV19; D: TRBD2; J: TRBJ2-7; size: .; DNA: TGTGCCAGTAGTCCCCAGGGACTAGCGGTCTACGAGCAGTACTTC; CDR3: CASSPQGLAVYEQYF
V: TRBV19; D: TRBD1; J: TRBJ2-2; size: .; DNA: TGTGCCAGTATCGACAGGGGGCGCGGCACCGGGGAGCTGTTTTTT; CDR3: CASIDRGRGTGELFF
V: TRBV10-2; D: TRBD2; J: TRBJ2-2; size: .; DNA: TGCGCCAGCAGTGAGTTCCGACTAGCGGTGAACACCGGGGAGCTGTTTTTT; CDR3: CASSEFRLAVNTGELFF
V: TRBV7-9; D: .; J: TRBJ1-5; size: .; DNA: TGTGCCAGCAGCTTACAGGGGAATCAGCCCCAGCATTTT; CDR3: CASSLQGNQPQHF
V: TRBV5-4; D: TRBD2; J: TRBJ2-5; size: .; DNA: TGTGCCAGCAGCTTTACTAGCGGGAGGGGAGAGACCCAGTACTTC; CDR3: CASSFTSGRGETQYF
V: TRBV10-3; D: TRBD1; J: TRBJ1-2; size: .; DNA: TGTGCCATCAACCGCAGGGACAGGGAATATAGTGGCTACACCTTC; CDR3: CAINRRDREYSGYTF
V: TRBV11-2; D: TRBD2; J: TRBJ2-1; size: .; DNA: TGTGCCAGCAGCTTAGTCCGGCTAGCGGGAGTCTACCCGTTCTTC; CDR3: CASSLVRLAGVYPFF
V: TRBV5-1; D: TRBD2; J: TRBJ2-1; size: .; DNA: TGCGCCAGCAGCTTGGGGACTAGTAATGAGCAGTTCTTC; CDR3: CASSLGTSNEQFF
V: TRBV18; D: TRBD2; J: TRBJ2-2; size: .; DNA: TGTGCCAGCACGAACCGAACCGGGACTAGCAACACCGGGGAGCTGTTTTTT; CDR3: CASTNRTGTSNTGELFF
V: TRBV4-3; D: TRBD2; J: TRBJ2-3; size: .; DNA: TGCGCCAGCAGCCAAGGACCGGGACTAGCGGGAGAAGCAGATACGCAGTATTTT; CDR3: CASSQGPGLAGEADTQYF
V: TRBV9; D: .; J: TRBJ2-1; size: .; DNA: TGTGCCAGCAGCGTAGGAGAAACTCAGTTCTTC; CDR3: CASSVGETQFF
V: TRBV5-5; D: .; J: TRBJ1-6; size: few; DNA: TGTGCCAGCAGCTTGGAATGGACAGTAAATTCACCCCTCCACTTT; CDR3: CASSLEWTVNSPLHF
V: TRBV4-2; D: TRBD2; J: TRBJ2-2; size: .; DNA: TGTGCCAGCAGCGAAAGAGCGGGAGGGCCGGGCGGGGAGCTGTTTTTT; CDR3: CASSERAGGPGGELFF
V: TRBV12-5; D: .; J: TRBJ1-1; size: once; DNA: TGTGCTAGTGGTTTCCATAACCTTTTTGATACACAGAACACTGAAGCTTTCTTT; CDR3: CASGFHNLFDTQNTEAFF
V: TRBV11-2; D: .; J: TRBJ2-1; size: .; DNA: TGTGCCAGCAGCTTAGTAAGGGGGACCAATGAGCAGTTCTTC; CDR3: CASSLVRGTNEQFF
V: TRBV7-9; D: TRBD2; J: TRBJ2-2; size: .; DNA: TGTGCCAGCAGCTTAAGGAGGGGACTAGCGGGAGCGGAGCTGTTTTTT; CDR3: CASSLRRGLAGAELFF
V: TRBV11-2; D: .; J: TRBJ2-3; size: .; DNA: TGTGCCAGCAGTAAAGTTGGGCAGGGGGGTACAGATACGCAGTATTTT; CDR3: CASSKVGQGGTDTQYF
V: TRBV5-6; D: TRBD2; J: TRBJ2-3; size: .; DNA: TGTGCCAGCAGCCCCGGAGTTCGGGAGGGCCTCACAGATACGCAGTATTTT; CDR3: CASSPGVREGLTDTQYF
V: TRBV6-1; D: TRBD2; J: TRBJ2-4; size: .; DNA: TGTGCCAGCAGTGAGGGACTAGGGAACATTCAGTACTTC; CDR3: CASSEGLGNIQYF
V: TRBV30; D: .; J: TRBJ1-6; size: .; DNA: TGTGCCTGGAGTTTACAGAATTCACCCCTCCACTTT; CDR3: CAWSLQNSPLHF
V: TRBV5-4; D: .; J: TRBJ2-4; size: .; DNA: TGTGCCAGCAGCCCCGGGGGAGGGGGGTCCAAAAACATTCAGTACTTC; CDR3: CASSPGGGGSKNIQYF
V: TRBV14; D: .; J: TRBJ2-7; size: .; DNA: TGTGCCAGCAGTCCCAGCTCCTACGAGCAGTACTTC; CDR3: CASSPSSYEQYF
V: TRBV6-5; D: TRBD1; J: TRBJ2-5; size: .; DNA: TGTGCCAGCAAGATATGGGACAGTCAAGAGACCCAGTACTTC; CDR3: CASKIWDSQETQYF
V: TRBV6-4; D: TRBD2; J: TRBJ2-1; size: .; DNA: TGTGCCAGCAGTCGGACTAGCGACTACAATGAGCAGTTCTTC; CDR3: CASSRTSDYNEQFF
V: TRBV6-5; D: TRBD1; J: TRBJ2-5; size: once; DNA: TGTGCCAGCAGTTGGAGGACAGGGTTAGAGACCCAGTACTTC; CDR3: CASSWRTGLETQYF
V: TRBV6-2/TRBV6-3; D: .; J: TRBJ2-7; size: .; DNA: TGTGCCAGCAGTTACGGAGGGCGCTTAACCCCGTACGAGCAGTACTTC; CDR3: CASSYGGRLTPYEQYF
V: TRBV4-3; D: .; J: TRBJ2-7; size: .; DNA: TGCGCCAGCAGCCAGGGTACGGGGTCCTCCTACGAGCAGTACTTC; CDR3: CASSQGTGSSYEQYF
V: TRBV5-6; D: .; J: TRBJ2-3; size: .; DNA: TGTGCCAGCAGCTTAGGAGGAGATACGCAGTATTTT; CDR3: CASSLGGDTQYF
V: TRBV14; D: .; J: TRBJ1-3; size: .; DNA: TGTGCCAGCAGCCCGGTTCCGGTTGTCAACACCATATATTTT; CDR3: CASSPVPVVNTIYF
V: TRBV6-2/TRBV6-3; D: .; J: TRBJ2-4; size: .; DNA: TGTGCCAGCAGTTACCCGACGCCAGGAGCCAAAAACATTCAGTACTTC; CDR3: CASSYPTPGAKNIQYF
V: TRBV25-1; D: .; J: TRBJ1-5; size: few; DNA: TGTGCCAGCAGTGAATCGCTGGGCCAGCCCCAGCATTTT; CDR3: CASSESLGQPQHF
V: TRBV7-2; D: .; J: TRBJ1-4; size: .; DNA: TGTGCCAGCAGCCGGACCGGGACACCTGCAACTAATGAAAAACTGTTTTTT; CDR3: CASSRTGTPATNEKLFF
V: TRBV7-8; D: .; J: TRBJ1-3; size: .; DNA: TGTGCCAGCAGCTTAGGGGGTGGGGGCGGAGGAAACACCATATATTTT; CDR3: CASSLGGGGGGNTIYF
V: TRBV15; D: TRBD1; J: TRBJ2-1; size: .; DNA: TGTGCCACCAGCATGCCAGGGGGCTACAATGAGCAGTTCTTC; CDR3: CATSMPGGYNEQFF
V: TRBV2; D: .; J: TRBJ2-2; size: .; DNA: TGTGCCAGCAATTTGGACTATTTGGCCGGGGAGCTGTTTTTT; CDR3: CASNLDYLAGELFF
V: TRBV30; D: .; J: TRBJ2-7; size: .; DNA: TGTGCCTGGAGCGACACTCCCTACGAGCAGTACTTC; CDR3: CAWSDTPYEQYF
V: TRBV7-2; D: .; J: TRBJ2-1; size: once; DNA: TGTGCCAGCAGTGACAATTCCTACAATGAGCAGTTCTTC; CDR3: CASSDNSYNEQFF
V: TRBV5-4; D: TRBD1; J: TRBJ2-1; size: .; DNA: TGTGCCAGCAGTTATAACAGGGGGGACAATGAGCAGTTCTTC; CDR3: CASSYNRGDNEQFF
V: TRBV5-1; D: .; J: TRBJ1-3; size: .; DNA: TGCGCCAGCAGCTTGGCCCTGGCCTCTGGAAACACCATATATTTT; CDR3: CASSLALASGNTIYF
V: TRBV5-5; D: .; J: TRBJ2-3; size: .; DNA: TGTGCCAGCAGACAAAGCACAGATACGCAGTATTTT; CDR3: CASRQSTDTQYF
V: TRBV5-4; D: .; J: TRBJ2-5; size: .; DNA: TGTGCCAGCAGCTTGAGGGACTACCAAGAGACCCAGTACTTC; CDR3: CASSLRDYQETQYF
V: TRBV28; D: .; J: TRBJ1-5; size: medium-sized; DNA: TGTGCCAGCAGTTTCGGAGTGGGCAATCAGCCCCAGCATTTT; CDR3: CASSFGVGNQPQHF
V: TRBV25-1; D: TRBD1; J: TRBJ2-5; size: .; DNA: TGTGCCAGCGGACAGGGTTTGGTGACCCAGTACTTC; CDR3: CASGQGLVTQYF
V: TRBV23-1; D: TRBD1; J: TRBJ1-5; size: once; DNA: TGCGCCAGCAGTCAATCCAGAGGACAGGGAAATCAGCCCCAGCATTTT; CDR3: CASSQSRGQGNQPQHF